This T cell receptor (beta chain) was found in a study of T cell repertoires in cytomegalovirus infection. Overall study context: Signatures in public TCR beta sequences pointed to both CMV infection and matching HLA type. The study, taken as a whole, reports: Identification of carriers of CMV plus the relevant HLA was performed using cumulative public TCR beta family frequency. Ex vivo, HLA-C-restricted CMV-specific TCR beta clonotypes prevailed over the rest of the response.

Each CDR3 protein gets one entry after TCRdb re-called the reads with MiXCR. The repertoire includes some 700,000 distinct CDR3 sequences, 35% to 45% of them detected once, and 2.8% sits in the top ten. As for this clonotype: Its antigen is still unknown.

This CDR3 comprises 16 residues. Trimming took 5 bases from V and 6 from J; bases not matched to a gene: 10. Germline-derived CDR1 and CDR2 are SGHTA and FQGNSA. This receptor was identified in a human donor in good health (CMV status not recorded). Some clones in this sample may be carry-over from other donors' samples. What was sequenced was PBMCs. The chain employs TRBV7-2 and TRBJ2-2; TRBD2 aligns across 9 bases. DNA for the CDR3: TGTGCCAGCAGCCTCGTCCCCCTAGCGGGACCCGGGGAGCTGTTTTTT. Translated: CASSLVPLAGPGELFF.